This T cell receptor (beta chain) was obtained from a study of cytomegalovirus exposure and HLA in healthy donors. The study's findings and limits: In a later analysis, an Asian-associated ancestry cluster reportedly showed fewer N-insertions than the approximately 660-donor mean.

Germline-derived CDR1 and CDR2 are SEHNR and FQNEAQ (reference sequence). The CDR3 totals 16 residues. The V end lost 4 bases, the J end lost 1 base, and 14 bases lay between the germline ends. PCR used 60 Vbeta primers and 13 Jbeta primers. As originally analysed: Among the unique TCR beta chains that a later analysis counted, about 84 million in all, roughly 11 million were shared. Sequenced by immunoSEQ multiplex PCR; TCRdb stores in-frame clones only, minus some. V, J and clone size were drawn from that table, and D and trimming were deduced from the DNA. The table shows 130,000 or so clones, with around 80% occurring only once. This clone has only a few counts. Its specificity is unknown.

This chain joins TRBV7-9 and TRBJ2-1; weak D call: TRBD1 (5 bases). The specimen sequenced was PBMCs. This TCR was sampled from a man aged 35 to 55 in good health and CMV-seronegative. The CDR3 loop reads CASSSSLRQSYNEQFF. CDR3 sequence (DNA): TGTGCCAGCAGCTCCTCCCTTCGACAGTCCTACAATGAGCAGTTCTTC.